A single sample gave rise to the 12 T cell receptor beta chains below, sequenced in a study of blood T cell repertoires in COVID-19 (dated by TCRdb to 2018 to 2020). Library construction relied on the immunoSEQ multiplex PCR assay. TCRdb mirrors the immuneACCESS table, restricted to in-frame sequences. Some clones are absent from its copies; in checked studies, under half trace to an unresolved V gene, and the reason for the others is unknown. This sample holds 100,000 to 150,000 clones; 75% to 90% were observed only once. Jointly, the top ten make up 3.2% of the sample. Input material: peripheral blood. Receptor source: a woman of 80 years or more with COVID-19, enrolled during active disease.

This CDR3 reads CATALERANVLTF. CDR3 nucleotide sequence: TGTGCCACCGCTCTAGAAAGGGCCAACGTCCTGACTTTC. The rearrangement uses TRBV28 and TRBJ2-6; the D is unclear. V lost 10 bases, J lost 5 bases, and 12 bases lay in between. Germline lookup yields CDR1 MDHEN and CDR2 SYDVKM. There are 13 residues in the CDR3. Complete variable domain (other parts from reference TRBV28 and TRBJ2-6): DVKVTQSSRYLVKRTGEKVFLECVQDMDHENMFWYRQDPGLGLRLIYFSYDVKMKEKGDIPEGYSVSREKKERFSLILESASTNQTSMYLCATALERANVLTFGAGSRLTVL.

The chain links TRBV24-1 to TRBJ2-2; TRBD2 agrees at 10 bases. This CDR3 region has 17 residues. V lost 1 base, J lost 6 bases, and 7 bases stayed unmatched. Germline V lookup: CDR1 KGHDR, CDR2 SFDVKD. The CDR3 nucleotides are TGTGCCACCAGTGATTTAGGGCTAGCGGGGGCAGCCGGGGAGCTGTTTTTT. Encoded protein: CATSDLGLAGAAGELFF.

This chain connects TRBV7-9 to TRBJ2-1; D perhaps matches TRBD2 (6 bases). The CDR3 spans 15 residues. In germline, CDR1 is SEHNR, CDR2 FQNEAQ (reference sequence). With 4 bases removed from V and 5 bases from J, the gap between germline ends came to 15 bases. The CDR3 DNA reads TGTGCCAGCAGCTCCCTGGGGGGACTGAACAATGAGCAGTTCTTC. As protein: CASSSLGGLNNEQFF.

This clone has a handful of counts. The V gene is TRBV15, the J gene TRBJ2-3; 10 nucleotides line up with TRBD1. This CDR3 is built from 17 residues. Germline assignment: CDR1 LNHNV and CDR2 YYDKDF (reference sequence). The V segment lost 0 bases and the J segment 6 bases; nucleotides outside the gene matches: 9. As DNA, the CDR3 is TGTGCCACCAGCAGAGAGGCCGGGACAGGGGTATGGGATACGCAGTATTTT. Protein product: CATSREAGTGVWDTQYF. Full variable domain (outside the CDR3, taken from reference TRBV15 and TRBJ2-3): DAMVIQNPRYQVTQFGKPVTLSCSQTLNHNVMYWYQQKSSQAPKLLFHYYDKDFNNEADTPDNFQSRRPNTSFCFLDIRSPGLGDTAMYLCATSREAGTGVWDTQYFGPGTRLTVL.

The chain uses TRBV18 and TRBJ1-1; tentatively, D is TRBD1 (5 bases). Germline V gives CDR1 KGHSH, CDR2 LQKENI. The germline V and J ends were trimmed by 4 bases and 3 bases, with 21 bases remaining between them. The CDR3 totals 17 residues. CDR3 nucleotides: TGTGCCAGCTCACGGTTGGGGCCGGGAGGTAGAGACACTGAAGCTTTCTTT. It codes for CASSRLGPGGRDTEAFF.

This clone was recorded only once. The genes are TRBV5-8 and TRBJ1-5, with D maybe TRBD1 (5 bases). The CDR3 has 15 residues. Germline V gene lookup returns CDR1 SGHTS and CDR2 YDEGEE. Trimming stripped 3 bases from V and 1 base from J, with 11 bases between. CDR3 protein: CASSSQGTSNQPQHF. The CDR3 region has the DNA TGTGCCAGCAGCTCCCAGGGTACGAGCAATCAGCCCCAGCATTTT.

The chain links TRBV7-9 to TRBJ2-2; no reliable D call. The CDR3 consists of 14 residues. Trimming stripped 5 bases from V and 6 bases from J, with 13 bases between. Germline CDR1 is SEHNR and CDR2 is FQNEAQ (reference sequence). As DNA, the CDR3 is TGTGCCAGCAGCACGCGCCTCAATCCCGGGGAGCTGTTTTTT. This codes for CASSTRLNPGELFF.

V gene TRBV6-5 combines with J gene TRBJ1-4; possible D gene TRBD1, 6 bases. This CDR3 region has 13 residues. V lost 5 bases and J lost 7, with 11 bases in between. Germline CDR1 and CDR2: MNHEY and SVGAGI. The CDR3 loop is CASSLGQVEKLFF. Written as DNA, the CDR3 is TGTGCCAGCAGTCTGGGACAAGTTGAAAAACTGTTTTTT.

CDR3 loop: CASSLGGTSSAFF. The DNA for the CDR3 is TGTGCCAGCAGCTTAGGTGGGACTTCGAGTGCTTTCTTT. The chain combines TRBV11-3 with TRBJ1-1; TRBD1 might be the D (5 bases). The V end was cut by 1 base, the J end by 11 bases, with 14 bases between. Germline values: CDR1 SGHNT, CDR2 YENEEA. The CDR3 has 13 amino acids.

The V call is TRBV19, the J call TRBJ1-1; D gene uncertain. V was clipped by 7 bases and J by 1 base, with 10 bases between them. CDR1 is LNHDA, CDR2 SQIVND, per germline (reference sequence). The CDR3 sequence is 13 residues long. The CDR3 coding sequence is TGTGCCAGTAAACTAGGCTGGAACACTGAAGCTTTCTTT. Protein: CASKLGWNTEAFF.

This clone turned up a few times. Different DNA sequences within this sample yield the same CDR3. The genes are TRBV19 and TRBJ2-2, with D possibly matching TRBD1 (5 bases). Germline CDR1 reads LNHDA; CDR2 reads SQIVND (reference sequence). V was cut by 2 bases and J by 7 bases, with 5 bases left in between. CDR3 size: 12 residues. This CDR3 is CASSIRGGELFF. DNA of the CDR3: TGTGCCAGTAGTATAAGGGGCGGGGAGCTGTTTTTT.

This sequence joins TRBV27 and TRBJ2-1; 7 bases match TRBD2. V dropped 1 base and J dropped 4; count of bases not matched to a gene: 4. Looked up from germline, CDR1 is MNHEY and CDR2 is SMNVEV (reference sequence). CDR3 length: 15 residues. The CDR3, as DNA: TGTGCCAGCAGTTTATTGGCGGGGGATTACAATGAGCAGTTCTTC. The encoded protein is CASSLLAGDYNEQFF.